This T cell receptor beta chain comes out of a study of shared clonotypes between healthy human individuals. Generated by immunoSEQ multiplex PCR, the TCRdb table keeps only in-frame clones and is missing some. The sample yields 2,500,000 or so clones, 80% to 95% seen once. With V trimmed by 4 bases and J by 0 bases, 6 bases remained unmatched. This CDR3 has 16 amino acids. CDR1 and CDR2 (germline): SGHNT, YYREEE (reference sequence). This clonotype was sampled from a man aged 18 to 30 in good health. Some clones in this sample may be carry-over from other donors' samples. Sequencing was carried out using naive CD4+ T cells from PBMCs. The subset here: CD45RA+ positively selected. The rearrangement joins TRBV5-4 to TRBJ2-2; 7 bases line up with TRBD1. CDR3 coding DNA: TGTGCCAGCAGCCCAGGGACAGCTCCGAACACCGGGGAGCTGTTTTTT. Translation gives CASSPGTAPNTGELFF.